These T cell receptor beta chains were read from a single sample in a study of T cell responses to AZD1222 COVID-19 vaccine. Only in-frame clones appear in the TCRdb table, and some are missing; sequencing was by immunoSEQ multiplex PCR. The sample gives roughly 150,000 clones, 90% of which show up once; 1.5% is in the top ten. Sequenced here: peripheral blood, sampled 28 days after the second AZD1222 dose. All receptors derive from an adult who received the AZD1222 COVID-19 vaccine. The CDR3 runs from the conserved cysteine through the conserved F or W. The D gene is left open where the match is weak. The listing skips clone size in some rows; elsewhere it reads once, few, many or a size class.

NA	TRBV5-6	NA	TRBJ1-2	TGTGCCAGCAGTCCCGTTGAGGGGAGGGATGGCTACACCTTC	CASSPVEGRDGYTF
once	TRBV5-1	NA	TRBJ1-2	TGCGCCAGCAGCTTGGCCGTTGCGGGGCTCTATGGCTACACCTTC	CASSLAVAGLYGYTF
few	TRBV27	NA	TRBJ1-4	TGTGCCAGTACCCCTTTGGCGGGGGGGACACAGGAAAAACTGTTTTTT	CASTPLAGGTQEKLFF
NA	TRBV30	TRBD1	TRBJ1-2	TGTGCCTGGGGCCACAGGGGGACGAACTATGGCTACACCTTC	CAWGHRGTNYGYTF
NA	TRBV7-3	TRBD1	TRBJ2-3	TGTGCCAGCAGCCCAAGGACAGGAGAATGGTATTTT	CASSPRTGEWYF
NA	TRBV27	NA	TRBJ1-1	TGTGCCAGCAGTTCGTCCAGGGACACTGAAGCTTTCTTT	CASSSSRDTEAFF
NA	TRBV5-6	NA	TRBJ2-3	TGTGCCAGCAGCTTTGGGGGGCAGACAGATACGCAGTATTTT	CASSFGGQTDTQYF
NA	TRBV13	TRBD1	TRBJ1-3	TGTGCCAGCAGCGCCCTACAGGGGATCTCAGGAAACACCATATATTTT	CASSALQGISGNTIYF
NA	TRBV29-1	TRBD1	TRBJ1-3	TGCAGCGTTGAAGCAGGGGGGACTGGAAACACCATATATTTT	CSVEAGGTGNTIYF
NA	TRBV28	NA	TRBJ1-5	TGTGCCAGCACTAGGCAGGGGAATCAGCCCCAGCATTTT	CASTRQGNQPQHF
NA	TRBV7-9	NA	TRBJ1-2	TGTGCCAGCAGCTTAGAACGCAGATCTGGCTACACCTTC	CASSLERRSGYTF
few	TRBV11-2	TRBD1	TRBJ2-7	TGTGCCAGCAGCTCGGGGACAGTGAGCTCCTACGAGCAGTACTTC	CASSSGTVSSYEQYF
NA	TRBV11-2	TRBD1	TRBJ1-6	TGTGCCAGCAGCTCCCACGACAGGGGTTCACCCCTCCACTTT	CASSSHDRGSPLHF
NA	TRBV11-2	NA	TRBJ1-3	TGTGCCAGCAGCACCGTCTCTGGAAACACCATATATTTT	CASSTVSGNTIYF